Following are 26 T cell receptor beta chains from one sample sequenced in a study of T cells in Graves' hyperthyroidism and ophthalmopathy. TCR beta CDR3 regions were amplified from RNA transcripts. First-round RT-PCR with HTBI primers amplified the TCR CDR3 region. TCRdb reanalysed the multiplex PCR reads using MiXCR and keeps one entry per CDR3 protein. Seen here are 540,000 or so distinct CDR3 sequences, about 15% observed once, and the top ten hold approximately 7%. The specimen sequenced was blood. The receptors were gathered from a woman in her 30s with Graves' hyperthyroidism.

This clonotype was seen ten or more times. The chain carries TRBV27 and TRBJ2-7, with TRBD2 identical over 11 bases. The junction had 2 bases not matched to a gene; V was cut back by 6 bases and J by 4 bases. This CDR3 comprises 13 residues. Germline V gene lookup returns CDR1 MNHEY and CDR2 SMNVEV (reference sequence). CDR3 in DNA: TGTGCCAGCAGCACTAGCGGGAGTTACGAGCAGTACTTC. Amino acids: CASSTSGSYEQYF.

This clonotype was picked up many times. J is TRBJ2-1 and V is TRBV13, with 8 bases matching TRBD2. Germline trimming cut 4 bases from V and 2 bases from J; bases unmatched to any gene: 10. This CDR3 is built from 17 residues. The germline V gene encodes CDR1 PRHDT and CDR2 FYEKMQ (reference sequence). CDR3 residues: CASSSWLLADTYNEQFF. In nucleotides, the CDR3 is TGTGCCAGCAGCTCATGGTTACTAGCGGATACCTACAATGAGCAGTTCTTC. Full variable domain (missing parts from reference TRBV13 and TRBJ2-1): AAGVIQSPRHLIKEKRETATLKCYPIPRHDTVYWYQQGPGQDPQFLISFYEKMQSDKGSIPDRFSAQQFSDYHSELNMSSLELGDSALYFCASSSWLLADTYNEQFFGPGTRLTVL.

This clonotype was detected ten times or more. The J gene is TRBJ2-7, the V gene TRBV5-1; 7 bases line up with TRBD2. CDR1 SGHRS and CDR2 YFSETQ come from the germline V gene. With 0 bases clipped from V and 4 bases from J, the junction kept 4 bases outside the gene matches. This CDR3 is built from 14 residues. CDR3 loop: CASSLELASYEQYF. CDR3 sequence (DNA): TGCGCCAGCAGCTTGGAACTAGCGTCTTACGAGCAGTACTTC. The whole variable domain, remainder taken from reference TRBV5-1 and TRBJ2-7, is KAGVTQTPRYLIKTRGQQVTLSCSPISGHRSVSWYQQTPGQGLQFLFEYFSETQRNKGNFPGRFSGRQFSNSRSEMNVSTLELGDSALYLCASSLELASYEQYFGPGTRLTVT.

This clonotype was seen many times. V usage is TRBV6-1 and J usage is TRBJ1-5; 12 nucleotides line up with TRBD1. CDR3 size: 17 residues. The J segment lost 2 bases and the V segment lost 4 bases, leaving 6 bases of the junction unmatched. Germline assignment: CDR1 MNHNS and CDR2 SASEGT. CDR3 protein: CASSGLGTGGRNQPQHF. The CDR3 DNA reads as TGTGCCAGCAGTGGACTCGGGACAGGGGGCCGCAATCAGCCCCAGCATTTT.

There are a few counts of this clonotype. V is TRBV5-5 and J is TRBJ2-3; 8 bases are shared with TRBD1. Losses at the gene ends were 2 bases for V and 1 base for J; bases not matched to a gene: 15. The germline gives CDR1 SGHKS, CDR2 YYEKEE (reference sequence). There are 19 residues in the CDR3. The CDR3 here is CASSLGLGRGLSGTDTQYF. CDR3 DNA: TGTGCCAGCAGCTTAGGATTGGGCAGGGGGCTATCTGGCACAGATACGCAGTATTTT.

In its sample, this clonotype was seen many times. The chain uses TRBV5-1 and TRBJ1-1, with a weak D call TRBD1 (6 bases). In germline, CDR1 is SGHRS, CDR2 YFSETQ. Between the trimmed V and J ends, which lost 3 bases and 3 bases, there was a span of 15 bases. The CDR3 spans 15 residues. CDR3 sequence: CASSSSQGIYTEAFF. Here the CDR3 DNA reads TGCGCCAGCAGCTCTTCACAGGGAATATACACTGAAGCTTTCTTT.

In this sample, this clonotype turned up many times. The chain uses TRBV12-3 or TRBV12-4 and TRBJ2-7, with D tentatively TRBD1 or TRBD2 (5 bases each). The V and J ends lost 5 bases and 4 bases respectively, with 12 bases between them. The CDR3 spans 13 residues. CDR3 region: CASSMRDGYEQYF. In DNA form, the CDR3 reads TGTGCCAGCAGTATGAGGGACGGTTACGAGCAGTACTTC.

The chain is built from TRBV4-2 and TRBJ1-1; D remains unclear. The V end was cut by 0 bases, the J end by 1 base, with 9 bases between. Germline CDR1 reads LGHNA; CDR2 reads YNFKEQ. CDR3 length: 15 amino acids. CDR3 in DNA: TGTGCCAGCAGCCAAGAGTGGTCGGGGAACACTGAAGCTTTCTTT. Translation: CASSQEWSGNTEAFF.

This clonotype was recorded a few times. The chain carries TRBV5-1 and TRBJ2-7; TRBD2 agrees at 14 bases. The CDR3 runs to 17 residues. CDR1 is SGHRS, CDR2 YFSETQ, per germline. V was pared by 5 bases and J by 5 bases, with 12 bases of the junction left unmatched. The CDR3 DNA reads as TGCGCCAGCAGGGAAACGGGACTAGCGGGAGCTTTCGACGAGCAGTACTTC. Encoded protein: CASRETGLAGAFDEQYF.

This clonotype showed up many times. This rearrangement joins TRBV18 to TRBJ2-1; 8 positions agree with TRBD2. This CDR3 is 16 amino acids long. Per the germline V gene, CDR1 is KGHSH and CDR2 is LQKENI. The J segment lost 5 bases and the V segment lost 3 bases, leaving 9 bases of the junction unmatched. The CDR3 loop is CASSPQRESFHNEQFF. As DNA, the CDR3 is TGTGCCAGCTCACCGCAGCGGGAGAGCTTTCACAATGAGCAGTTCTTC.

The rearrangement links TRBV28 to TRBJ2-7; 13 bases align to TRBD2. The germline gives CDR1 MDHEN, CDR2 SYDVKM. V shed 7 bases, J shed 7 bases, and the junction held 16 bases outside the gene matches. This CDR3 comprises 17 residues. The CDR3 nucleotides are TGTGCCAGCACCCCCATCTGGACTAGCGGGAGCTTCTATGAGCAGTACTTC. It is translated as CASTPIWTSGSFYEQYF. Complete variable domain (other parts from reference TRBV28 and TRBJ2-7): DVKVTQSSRYLVKRTGEKVFLECVQDMDHENMFWYRQDPGLGLRLIYFSYDVKMKEKGDIPEGYSVSREKKERFSLILESASTNQTSMYLCASTPIWTSGSFYEQYFGPGTRLTVT.

The CDR3 protein is CASSLIGRDREYF. In nucleotides, the CDR3 is TGTGCCAGCAGCTTAATAGGCCGGGACAGGGAGTATTTT. This chain links TRBV7-2 with TRBJ2-3; TRBD1 matches at 9 bases. Germline V gene data show CDR1 as SGHTA and CDR2 as FQGNSA. The junction had 7 bases not matched to a gene; V was cut back by 2 bases and J by 13 bases. The CDR3 loop spans 13 amino acids.

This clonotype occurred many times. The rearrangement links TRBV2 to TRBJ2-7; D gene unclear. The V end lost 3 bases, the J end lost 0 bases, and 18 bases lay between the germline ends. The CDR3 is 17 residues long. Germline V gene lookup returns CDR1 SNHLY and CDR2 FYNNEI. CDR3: CASSDPAIAYDSYEQYF. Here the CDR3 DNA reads TGTGCCAGCAGTGACCCCGCTATTGCGTACGACTCCTACGAGCAGTACTTC.

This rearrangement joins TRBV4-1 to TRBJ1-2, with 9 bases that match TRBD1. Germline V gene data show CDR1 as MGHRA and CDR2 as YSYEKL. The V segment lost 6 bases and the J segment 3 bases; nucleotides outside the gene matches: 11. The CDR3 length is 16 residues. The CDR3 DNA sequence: TGCGCCAGCAGACGCGAGAGGACAGGGGAGGACTATGGCTACACCTTC. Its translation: CASRRERTGEDYGYTF.

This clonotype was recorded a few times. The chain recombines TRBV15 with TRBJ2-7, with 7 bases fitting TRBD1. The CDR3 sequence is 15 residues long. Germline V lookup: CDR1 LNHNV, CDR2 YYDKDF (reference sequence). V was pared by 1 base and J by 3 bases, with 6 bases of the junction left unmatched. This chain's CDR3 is CATSRATGALYEQYF. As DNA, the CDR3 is TGTGCCACCAGCAGAGCTACAGGGGCCCTCTACGAGCAGTACTTC.

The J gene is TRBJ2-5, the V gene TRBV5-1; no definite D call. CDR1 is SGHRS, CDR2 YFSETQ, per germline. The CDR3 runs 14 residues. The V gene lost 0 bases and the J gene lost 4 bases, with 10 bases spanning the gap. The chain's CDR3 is CASSLGDPRETQYF. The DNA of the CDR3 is TGCGCCAGCAGCTTGGGCGATCCGCGAGAGACCCAGTACTTC.

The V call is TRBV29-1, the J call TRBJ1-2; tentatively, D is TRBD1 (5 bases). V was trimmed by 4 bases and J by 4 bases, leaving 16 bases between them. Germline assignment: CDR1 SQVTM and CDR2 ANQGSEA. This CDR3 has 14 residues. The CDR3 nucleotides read TGCAGCGTTGCTGTGGGGCGCGGAAGCTATGGCTACACCTTC. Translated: CSVAVGRGSYGYTF.

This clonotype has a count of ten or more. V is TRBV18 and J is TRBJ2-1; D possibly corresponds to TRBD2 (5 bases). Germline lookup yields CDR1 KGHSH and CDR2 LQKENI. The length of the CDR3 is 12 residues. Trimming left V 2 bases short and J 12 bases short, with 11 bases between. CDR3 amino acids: CASSPMGVGQFF. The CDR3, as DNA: TGTGCCAGCTCACCAATGGGAGTCGGGCAGTTCTTC.

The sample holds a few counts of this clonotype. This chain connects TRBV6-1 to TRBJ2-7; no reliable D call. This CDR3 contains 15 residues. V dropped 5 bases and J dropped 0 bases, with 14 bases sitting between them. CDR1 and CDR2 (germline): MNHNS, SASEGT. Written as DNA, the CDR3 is TGTGCCAGCAGTACCCACCCAGAGTACTCCTACGAGCAGTACTTC. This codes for CASSTHPEYSYEQYF.

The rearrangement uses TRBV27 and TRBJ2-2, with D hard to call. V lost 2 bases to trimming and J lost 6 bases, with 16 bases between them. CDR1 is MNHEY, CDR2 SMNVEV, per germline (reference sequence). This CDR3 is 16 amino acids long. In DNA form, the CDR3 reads TGTGCCAGCAGTTTAGGAGTCCCCTTCCAAGCCGGGGAGCTGTTTTTT. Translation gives CASSLGVPFQAGELFF.

The CDR3 loop is CASSPDRAGTPYF. DNA of the CDR3: TGTGCCAGTAGTCCCGACAGGGCCGGGACTCCGTACTTC. This chain connects TRBV19 to TRBJ2-5, with D maybe TRBD1 (7 bases). The CDR3 extends over 13 amino acids. Germline CDR1 and CDR2: LNHDA and SQIVND (reference sequence). Trimming cost V 5 bases and J 13 bases, with 20 bases left between them.

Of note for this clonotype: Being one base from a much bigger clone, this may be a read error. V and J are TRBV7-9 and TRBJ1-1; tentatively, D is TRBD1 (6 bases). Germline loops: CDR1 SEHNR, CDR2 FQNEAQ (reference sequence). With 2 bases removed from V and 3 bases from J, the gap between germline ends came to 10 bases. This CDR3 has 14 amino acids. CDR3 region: CASSLTGIDTEAFF. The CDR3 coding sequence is TGTGCCAGCAGCTTAACAGGGATTGACACTGAAGCTTTCTTT.

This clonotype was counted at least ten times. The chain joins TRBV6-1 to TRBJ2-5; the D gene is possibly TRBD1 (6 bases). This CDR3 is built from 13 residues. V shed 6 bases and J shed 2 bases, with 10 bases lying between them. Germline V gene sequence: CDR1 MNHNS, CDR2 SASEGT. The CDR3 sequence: CASSRGLQETQYF. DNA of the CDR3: TGTGCCAGCAGCAGGGGCCTACAAGAGACCCAGTACTTC.

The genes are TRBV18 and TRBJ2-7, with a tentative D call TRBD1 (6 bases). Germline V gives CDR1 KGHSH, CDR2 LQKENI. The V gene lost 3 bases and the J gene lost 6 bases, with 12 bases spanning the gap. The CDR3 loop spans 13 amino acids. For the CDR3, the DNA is TGTGCCAGCTCACCTTACAGGGATCCCGAGCAGTACTTC. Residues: CASSPYRDPEQYF.

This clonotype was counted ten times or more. In DNA, the CDR3 is TGTGCCAGCAGCCCGAGGACTCCTTACTCCTACGAGCAGTACTTC. Encoded protein: CASSPRTPYSYEQYF. This sequence joins TRBV3-1 and TRBJ2-7, with a possible D match to TRBD2 (5 bases). The germline V gene has CDR1 LGHDT and CDR2 YNNKEL (reference sequence). The V end was cut by 4 bases, the J end by 0 bases, with 13 bases between. This CDR3 comprises 15 residues.

CDR3 amino acids: CASSTSNTGQLRNEQFF. Written as DNA, the CDR3 is TGTGCCAGTAGTACTTCCAACACGGGACAGCTGAGGAATGAGCAGTTCTTC. The genes are TRBV19 and TRBJ2-1, with 7 bases fitting TRBD1. This CDR3 has 17 residues. The germline V gene has CDR1 LNHDA and CDR2 SQIVND (reference sequence). J lost 7 bases, V lost 4 bases, and 16 bases had no gene match.